These 20 T cell receptor beta chains were sequenced from one sample in a study of T cells in women clearing cervical HPV infection. Sequencing was performed with immunoSEQ multiplex PCR; in TCRdb, only in-frame clones are kept and a portion is missing. The listing records fewer than 25,000 clones. Sequencing used blood buffy coat. These receptor sequences come from a woman aged 18-69 years with a cervical HPV16 infection that either progressed to CIN3+ or cleared (not recorded which).

To note about this clone: From the germline J gene comes the end of the CDR3, since the read stops 3 residues before it. V and J are TRBV7-2 and TRBJ1-2; D is perhaps TRBD1 (5 bases). The germline V gene encodes CDR1 SGHTA and CDR2 FQGNSA. CDR3 length: 14 residues. CDR3 residues: CASSLAGVGGGYTF. CDR3 bases read: TGTGCCAGCAGCTTAGCCGGTGTCGGGGGGGGC.

Worth noting for this clone: Read coverage stops 3 residues before the CDR3 terminus; the germline J gene supplies the remainder. This chain connects TRBV19 to TRBJ2-3; 11 nucleotides agree with TRBD2. The junction had 4 bases not matched to a gene; V was cut back by 5 bases and J by 3 bases. This CDR3 is 15 amino acids long. Germline V gene sequence: CDR1 LNHDA, CDR2 SQIVND (reference sequence). Incomplete CDR3 DNA: TGTGCCAGTAGTCCCGGGACTAGCGGTACAGATACG. Translated: CASSPGTSGTDT. The complete CDR3 sequence is CASSPGTSGTDTQYF.

This clone is deemed medium-sized by its frequency. The CDR3 extends 3 residues past the end of the read, so its final part is completed from the germline J gene. The genes are TRBV30 and TRBJ1-3; a weak D match, TRBD1 (5 bases). Germline assignment: CDR1 GTSNPN and CDR2 SVGIG (reference sequence). With 2 bases removed from V and 1 base from J, the gap between germline ends came to 15 bases. This CDR3 region has 16 residues. CDR3 DNA, as far as it was read: TGTGCCTGGAGTCTCAACGGGGGAATATCTGGAAACACC. Translated, it gives CAWSLNGGISGNT. The full CDR3 protein is CAWSLNGGISGNTIYF. Full variable domain (outside the CDR3, taken from reference TRBV30 and TRBJ1-3): SQTIHQWPATLVQPVGSPLSLECTVEGTSNPNLYWYRQAAGRGLQLLFYSVGIGQISSEVPQNLSASRPQDRQFILSSKKLLLSDSGFYLCAWSLNGGISGNTIYFGEGSWLTVV.

With respect to this clone: The missing CDR3 end, 3 residues past where the read stops, is filled in from the germline J gene. The rearrangement uses TRBV19 and TRBJ2-1; 11 nucleotides align to TRBD2. V lost 5 bases to trimming and J lost 7 bases; unmatched junction nucleotides: 4. The CDR3 runs to 14 residues. The germline gives CDR1 LNHDA, CDR2 SQIVND (reference sequence). The chain's CDR3 is CASSSSGRMNEQFF. The sequenced part of the CDR3 DNA is TGTGCCAGTAGTTCTAGCGGGAGGATGAATGAG.

Comment on this clone: The read halts 3 residues ahead of the CDR3 end, with the missing end drawn from the germline J gene. The chain is built from TRBV9 and TRBJ2-3; D remains ambiguous. CDR3 length equals 13 residues. Per germline, CDR1 SGDLS and CDR2 YYNGEE. The germline V and J ends were trimmed by 0 bases and 1 base, with 3 bases remaining between them. This CDR3 is CASSVGGTDTQYF. Partial CDR3 DNA: TGTGCCAGCAGCGTAGGCGGCACAGATACG. The variable domain in full, with the rest retrieved from reference TRBV9 and TRBJ2-3, is DSGVTQTPKHLITATGQRVTLRCSPRSGDLSVYWYQQSLDQGLQFLIQYYNGEERAKGNILERFSAQQFPDLHSELNLSSLELGDSALYFCASSVGGTDTQYFGPGTRLTVL.

As for this clone: The CDR3 is cut off 3 residues early in the read; its end comes from the germline J gene. The gene calls are TRBV28 and TRBJ2-3; TRBD1 is a possible D gene (5 bases). The CDR3 totals 16 residues. The V and J ends lost 4 bases and 3 bases respectively, with 17 bases between them. CDR1 is MDHEN, CDR2 SYDVKM, per germline. Partial CDR3 DNA: TGTGCCAGCAGTTCCCCCCCTCGGTACAGGACAGATACG. It translates to CASSSPPRYRTDT. The whole CDR3 sequence is CASSSPPRYRTDTQYF.

Remarks on this clone: The read ends 3 residues before the CDR3 terminus; that terminus is restored from the germline J gene. The J gene is TRBJ1-3, the V gene TRBV11-2, with D perhaps TRBD1 (6 bases). The germline V gene has CDR1 SGHAT and CDR2 FQNNGV. The V gene lost 4 bases and the J gene lost 2 bases, with 12 bases spanning the gap. The CDR3 consists of 15 residues. This CDR3 reads CASSSLQGPGNTIYF. The DNA read from the CDR3 is TGTGCCAGCAGCTCGTTACAGGGTCCTGGAAACACC.

As to this clone: The CDR3 extends 3 residues past the end of the read, so its final part is completed from the germline J gene. The V call is TRBV5-1, the J call TRBJ1-2; D is perhaps TRBD1 (6 bases). There are 16 residues in the CDR3. The V end was cut by 4 bases, the J end by 3 bases, with 19 bases between. CDR1 and CDR2 (germline): SGHRS, YFSETQ. The sequenced part of the CDR3 DNA is TGCGCCAGCAGCCTGGGGGGCTCTTACCCAGACTATGGC. Amino acid sequence: CASSLGGSYPDYG. In full, the CDR3 reads CASSLGGSYPDYGYTF.

Of note for this clone: The read terminates 3 residues before the CDR3 end, so the remaining end is supplied by the germline J gene. The chain carries TRBV18 and TRBJ2-1, with 12 bases identical to TRBD2. V lost 4 bases and J lost 6; bases outside the gene matches: 7. CDR1 KGHSH and CDR2 LQKENI come from the germline V gene. The CDR3 has 16 residues. The CDR3 sequence: CASSLGRTSGVNEQFF. The part of the CDR3 DNA that was read is TGTGCCAGCTCACTCGGTCGGACTAGCGGGGTCAATGAG.

With respect to this clone: The read is 3 residues too short to cover the CDR3 end, so that end is filled in from the germline J gene. The V gene is TRBV30, the J gene TRBJ2-5; D not resolved. With 1 base removed from V and 3 bases from J, the gap between germline ends came to 6 bases. The CDR3 runs 12 residues. The germline gives CDR1 GTSNPN, CDR2 SVGIG (reference sequence). The CDR3 loop reads CAWSEREETQYF. The part of the CDR3 DNA that was read is TGTGCCTGGAGTGAAAGGGAAGAGACC.

Concerning this clone: Coverage ceases 3 residues before the CDR3 finishes, and the germline J gene fills in the end. This chain links TRBV2 with TRBJ2-2, with D perhaps TRBD1 (6 bases). Trimming pared 4 bases from V and 6 bases from J, leaving 15 bases between. Germline CDR1 reads SNHLY; CDR2 reads FYNNEI. The CDR3 totals 15 residues. The covered CDR3 bases are TGTGCCAGCAGTGTAGTCAGGGGAGCCGCCGGGGAG. Its translation: CASSVVRGAAGE. The whole CDR3 region reads CASSVVRGAAGELFF.

As concerns this clone: The CDR3 end lies 3 residues beyond the end of the read and is filled in from the germline J gene. The rearrangement uses TRBV15 and TRBJ1-5, with D unclear. Germline values: CDR1 LNHNV, CDR2 YYDKDF (reference sequence). CDR3 size: 13 residues. Trimming left V 0 bases short and J 6 bases short, with 6 bases between. CDR3 sequence: CATSRDNVQPQHF. The CDR3 bases that were read are TGTGCCACCAGCAGAGACAATGTTCAGCCC.

As concerns this clone: The read is 3 residues too short to cover the CDR3 end, so that end is filled in from the germline J gene. This chain links TRBV5-1 with TRBJ1-1; D gene unclear. From germline, CDR1 is SGHRS and CDR2 YFSETQ. The CDR3 length is 16 residues. Trimming shortened V by 0 bases and J by 3 bases, and 15 bases separated the two germline ends. The sequenced part of the CDR3 DNA is TGCGCCAGCAGCTTGGTTGGTCTTTTATCGGACACTGAA. Encoded protein: CASSLVGLLSDTE. The full CDR3 protein reads CASSLVGLLSDTEAFF.

Regarding this clone: The CDR3 extends 3 residues past the end of the read, so its final part is completed from the germline J gene. The V and J genes are TRBV12-3 or TRBV12-4 and TRBJ1-4; D call uncertain. This CDR3 region has 14 residues. V was trimmed by 5 bases and J by 6 bases, leaving 13 bases between them. CDR3 amino acids: CASSQTQLDEKLFF. Incomplete CDR3 DNA: TGTGCCAGCAGTCAGACACAGCTCGATGAAAAA.

Of note for this clone: The CDR3 is cut off 3 residues early in the read; its end comes from the germline J gene. The chain recombines TRBV29-1 with TRBJ1-5; a weak D match, TRBD1 (5 bases). The CDR3 totals 16 residues. Trimming left V 7 bases short and J 0 bases short, with 19 bases between. Germline values: CDR1 SQVTM, CDR2 ANQGSEA. The CDR3: CSATDTLSYSNQPQHF. The DNA read from the CDR3 is TGCAGCGCTACGGACACTCTCAGTTATAGCAATCAGCCC.

Details on this clone: The CDR3 goes on 3 residues after the read ends, and that part is filled in from the germline J gene. This chain joins TRBV4-1 and TRBJ1-2, with D unresolved. The length of the CDR3 is 16 residues. Germline lookup yields CDR1 MGHRA and CDR2 YSYEKL. The V and J ends lost 4 bases and 3 bases respectively, with 18 bases between them. The CDR3 reads CASSLSRGIRDYGYTF. The CDR3 bases that were read are TGCGCCAGCAGCCTTAGTCGGGGTATTAGGGACTATGGC.

Turning to this clone: The read ends 3 residues early relative to the CDR3; the germline J gene fills the gap. The chain couples TRBV7-3 to TRBJ1-2, with D perhaps TRBD1 (5 bases). Germline V gene lookup returns CDR1 SGHTA and CDR2 FQGTGA. This CDR3 has 13 amino acids. CDR3 amino acids: CASSLGTSGDYTF. The DNA read from the CDR3 is TGTGCCAGCAGCTTAGGGACTAGCGGGGAC. The full variable domain, completed using reference TRBV7-3 and TRBJ1-2, is GAGVSQTPSNKVTEKGKYVELRCDPISGHTALYWYRQSLGQGPEFLIYFQGTGAADDSGLPNDRFFAVRPEGSVSTLKIQRTERGDSAVYLCASSLGTSGDYTFGSGTRLTVV.

Remarks on this clone: The DNA ends 3 residues before the CDR3 does, and the rest of the CDR3 is filled in from the germline J gene. The chain carries TRBV5-4 and TRBJ2-3; D is ambiguous. CDR1 is SGHNT, CDR2 YYREEE, per germline (reference sequence). The CDR3 consists of 14 residues. With 0 bases removed from V and 0 bases from J, the gap between germline ends came to 5 bases. The chain's CDR3 is CASSLGASTDTQYF. The CDR3 bases that were read are TGTGCCAGCAGCTTGGGGGCTAGCACAGATACG.

Details on this clone: The DNA ends 3 residues before the CDR3 does, and the rest of the CDR3 is filled in from the germline J gene. The V call is TRBV5-1, the J call TRBJ1-1; D ambiguous. Trimming stripped 2 bases from V and 3 bases from J, with 14 bases between. The CDR3 runs 15 residues. Per germline, CDR1 SGHRS and CDR2 YFSETQ. The DNA read from the CDR3 is TGCGCCAGCAGCTTACTTTCCGGGGTGGACACTGAA. Its translation is CASSLLSGVDTE. The CDR3 reads in full as CASSLLSGVDTEAFF.

Partial CDR3 DNA: TGTGCCAGCAGCTTCGGCAGGGGGCCGTACACTGAA. Translation gives CASSFGRGPYTE. The full CDR3 protein reads CASSFGRGPYTEAFF. The chain links TRBV7-9 to TRBJ1-1; 8 positions match TRBD1. Sequencing ends 3 residues short of the CDR3 end; the germline J gene provides the rest. The V and J ends lost 3 bases and 3 bases, in that order; junction bases with no gene match: 6. The CDR3 runs 15 residues. Germline CDR1 SEHNR, CDR2 FQNEAQ (reference sequence).